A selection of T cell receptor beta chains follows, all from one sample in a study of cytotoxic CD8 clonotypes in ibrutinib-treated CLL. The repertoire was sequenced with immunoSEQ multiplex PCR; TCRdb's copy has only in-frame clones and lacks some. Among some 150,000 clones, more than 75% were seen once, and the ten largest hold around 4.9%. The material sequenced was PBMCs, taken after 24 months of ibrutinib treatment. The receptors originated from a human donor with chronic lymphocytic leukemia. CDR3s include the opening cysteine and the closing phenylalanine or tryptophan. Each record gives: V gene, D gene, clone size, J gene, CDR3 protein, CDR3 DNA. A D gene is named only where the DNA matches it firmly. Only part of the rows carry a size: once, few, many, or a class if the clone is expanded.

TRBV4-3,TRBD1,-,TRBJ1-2,CASRRDRENYGYTF,TGCGCCAGCCGCCGGGACAGGGAAAACTATGGCTACACCTTC
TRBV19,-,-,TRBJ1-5,CASSIVGAGTSQPQHF,TGTGCCAGTAGTATAGTTGGGGCAGGGACAAGTCAGCCCCAGCATTTT
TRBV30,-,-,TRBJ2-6,CAWTLGANVLTF,TGTGCCTGGACCCTCGGGGCCAACGTCCTGACTTTC
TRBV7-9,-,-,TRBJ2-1,CASSLAGTDNEQFF,TGTGCCAGCAGCTTAGCTGGGACCGACAATGAGCAGTTCTTC
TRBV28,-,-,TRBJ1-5,CASRPRGNSNQPQHF,TGTGCCAGCAGACCTAGGGGGAATAGCAATCAGCCCCAGCATTTT
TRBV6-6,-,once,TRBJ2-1,CASTADSYNEQFF,TGTGCCAGCACCGCAGACTCCTACAATGAGCAGTTCTTC
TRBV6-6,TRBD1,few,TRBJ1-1,CASTGQVGTEAFF,TGTGCCAGCACGGGACAGGTTGGCACTGAAGCTTTCTTT
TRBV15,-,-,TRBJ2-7,CATSREGRQSSYEQYF,TGTGCCACCAGCAGAGAAGGTCGTCAGAGCTCCTACGAGCAGTACTTC
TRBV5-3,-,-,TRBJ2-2,CARSPGGQASGELFF,TGTGCCAGAAGCCCAGGGGGGCAGGCTTCCGGGGAGCTGTTTTTT
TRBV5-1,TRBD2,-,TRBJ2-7,CASSPQPGLAGSYEQYF,TGCGCCAGCAGCCCGCAGCCAGGACTAGCGGGCTCCTACGAGCAGTACTTC
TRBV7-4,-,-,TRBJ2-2,CASSGPRDKNTGELFF,TGTGCCAGCAGCGGCCCCCGGGACAAGAACACCGGGGAGCTGTTTTTT
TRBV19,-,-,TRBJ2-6,CASSIGGGANVLTF,TGTGCCAGTAGTATTGGTGGGGGGGCCAACGTCCTGACTTTC
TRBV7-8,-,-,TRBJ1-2,CASSLGLGAAYGYTF,TGTGCCAGCAGCTTAGGTCTGGGGGCGGCCTATGGCTACACCTTC
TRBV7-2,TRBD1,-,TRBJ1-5,CASSSQGAQPQHF,TGTGCCAGCAGCTCACAGGGGGCACAGCCCCAGCATTTT
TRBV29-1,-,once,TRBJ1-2,CSVEVDRLNYGYTF,TGCAGCGTGGAGGTGGACAGACTAAACTATGGCTACACCTTC